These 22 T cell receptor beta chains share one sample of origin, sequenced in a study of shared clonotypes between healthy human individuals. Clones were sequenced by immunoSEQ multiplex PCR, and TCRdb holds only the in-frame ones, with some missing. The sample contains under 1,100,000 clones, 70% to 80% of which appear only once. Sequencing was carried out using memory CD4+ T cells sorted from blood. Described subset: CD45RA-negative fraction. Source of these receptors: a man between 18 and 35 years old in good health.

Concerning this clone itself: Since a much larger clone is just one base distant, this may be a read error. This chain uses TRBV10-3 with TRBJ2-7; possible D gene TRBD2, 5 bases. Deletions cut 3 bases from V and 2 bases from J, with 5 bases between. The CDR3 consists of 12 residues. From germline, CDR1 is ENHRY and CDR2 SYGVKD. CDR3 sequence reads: CAISDGTYEQYF. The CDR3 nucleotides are TGTGCCATCAGTGACGGGACCTACGAGCAGTACTTC.

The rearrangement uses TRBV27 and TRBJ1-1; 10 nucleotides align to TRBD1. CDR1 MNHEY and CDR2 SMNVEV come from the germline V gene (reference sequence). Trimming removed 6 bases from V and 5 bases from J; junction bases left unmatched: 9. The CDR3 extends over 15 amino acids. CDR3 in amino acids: CASRADRGTETEAFF. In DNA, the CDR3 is TGTGCCAGCAGGGCGGACAGGGGGACGGAGACTGAAGCTTTCTTT.

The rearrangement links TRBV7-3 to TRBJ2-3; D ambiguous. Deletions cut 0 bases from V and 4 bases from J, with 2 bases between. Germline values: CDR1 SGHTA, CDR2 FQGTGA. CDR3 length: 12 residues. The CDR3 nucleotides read TGTGCCAGCAGCTTAACTGCAGATACGCAGTATTTT. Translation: CASSLTADTQYF.

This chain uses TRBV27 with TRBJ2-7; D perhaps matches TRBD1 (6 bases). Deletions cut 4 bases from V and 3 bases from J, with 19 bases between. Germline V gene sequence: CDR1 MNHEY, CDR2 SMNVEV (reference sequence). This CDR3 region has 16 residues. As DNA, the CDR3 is TGTGCCAGCAGTTCGATGGACAGTAGGGGCCTCTACGAGCAGTACTTC. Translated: CASSSMDSRGLYEQYF.

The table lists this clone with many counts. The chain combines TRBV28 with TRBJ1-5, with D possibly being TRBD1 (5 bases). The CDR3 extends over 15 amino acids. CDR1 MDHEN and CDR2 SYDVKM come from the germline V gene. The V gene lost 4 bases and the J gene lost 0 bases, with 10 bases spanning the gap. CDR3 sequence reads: CASSSQGGSNQPQHF. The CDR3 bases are TGTGCCAGCAGTTCCCAGGGAGGTAGCAATCAGCCCCAGCATTTT. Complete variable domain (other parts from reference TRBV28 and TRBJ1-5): DVKVTQSSRYLVKRTGEKVFLECVQDMDHENMFWYRQDPGLGLRLIYFSYDVKMKEKGDIPEGYSVSREKKERFSLILESASTNQTSMYLCASSSQGGSNQPQHFGDGTRLSIL.

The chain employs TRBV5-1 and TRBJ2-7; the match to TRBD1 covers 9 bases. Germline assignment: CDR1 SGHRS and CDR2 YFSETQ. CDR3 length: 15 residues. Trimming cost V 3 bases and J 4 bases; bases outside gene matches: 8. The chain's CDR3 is CASSSQGQGTYEQYF. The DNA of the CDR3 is TGCGCCAGCAGCTCACAGGGACAGGGCACATACGAGCAGTACTTC. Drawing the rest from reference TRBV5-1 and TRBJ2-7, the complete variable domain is KAGVTQTPRYLIKTRGQQVTLSCSPISGHRSVSWYQQTPGQGLQFLFEYFSETQRNKGNFPGRFSGRQFSNSRSEMNVSTLELGDSALYLCASSSQGQGTYEQYFGPGTRLTVT.

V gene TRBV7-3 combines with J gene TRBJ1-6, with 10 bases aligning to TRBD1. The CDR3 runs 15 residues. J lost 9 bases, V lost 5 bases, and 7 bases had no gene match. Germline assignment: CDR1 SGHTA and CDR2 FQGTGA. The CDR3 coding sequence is TGTGCCAGCAGCGAAGGGACAGGGGTTAGTTCACCCCTCCACTTT. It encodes CASSEGTGVSSPLHF.

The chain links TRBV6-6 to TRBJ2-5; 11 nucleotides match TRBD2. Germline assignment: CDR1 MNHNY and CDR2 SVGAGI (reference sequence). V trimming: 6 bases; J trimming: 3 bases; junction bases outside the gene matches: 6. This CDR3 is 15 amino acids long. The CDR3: CASSSGTSGEETQYF. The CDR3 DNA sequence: TGTGCCAGCAGCTCCGGGACTAGCGGCGAAGAGACCCAGTACTTC.

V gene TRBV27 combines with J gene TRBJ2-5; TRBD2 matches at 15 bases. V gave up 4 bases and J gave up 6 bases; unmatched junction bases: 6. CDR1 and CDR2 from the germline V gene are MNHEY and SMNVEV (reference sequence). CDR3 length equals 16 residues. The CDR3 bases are TGTGCCAGCAGTTCCGGACTAGCGGGGGGGTGGCAGACCCAGTACTTC. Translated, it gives CASSSGLAGGWQTQYF.

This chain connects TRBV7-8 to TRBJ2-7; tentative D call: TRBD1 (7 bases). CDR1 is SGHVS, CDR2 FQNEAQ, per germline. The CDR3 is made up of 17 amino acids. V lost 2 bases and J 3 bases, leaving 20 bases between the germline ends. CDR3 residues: CASSLTAPAGGFYEQYF. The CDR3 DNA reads TGTGCCAGCAGCTTAACGGCTCCCGCAGGGGGGTTCTACGAGCAGTACTTC.

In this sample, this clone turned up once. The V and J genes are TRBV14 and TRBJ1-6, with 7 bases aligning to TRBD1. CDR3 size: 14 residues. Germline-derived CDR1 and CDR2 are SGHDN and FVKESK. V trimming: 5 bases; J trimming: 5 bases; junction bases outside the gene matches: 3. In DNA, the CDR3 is TGTGCCAGCAGCTCACAGGGGAATAATTCACCCCTCCACTTT. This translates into CASSSQGNNSPLHF.

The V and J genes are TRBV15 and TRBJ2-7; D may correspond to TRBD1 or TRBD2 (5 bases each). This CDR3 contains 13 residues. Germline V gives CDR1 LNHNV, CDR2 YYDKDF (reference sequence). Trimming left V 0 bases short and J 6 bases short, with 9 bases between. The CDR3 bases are TGTGCCACCAGCAGAGAGAAGGGGACCGAGCAGTACTTC. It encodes CATSREKGTEQYF.

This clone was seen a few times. The DNA of the CDR3 is TGTGCCATCACCTCGGGGACAAAAACCAACGAGCAGTACTTC. Translating it yields CAITSGTKTNEQYF. The chain is built from TRBV10-3 and TRBJ2-7; a weak D match, TRBD1 (6 bases). In germline, CDR1 is ENHRY, CDR2 SYGVKD. The CDR3 consists of 14 residues. V shed 7 bases and J shed 5 bases, with 18 bases lying between them.

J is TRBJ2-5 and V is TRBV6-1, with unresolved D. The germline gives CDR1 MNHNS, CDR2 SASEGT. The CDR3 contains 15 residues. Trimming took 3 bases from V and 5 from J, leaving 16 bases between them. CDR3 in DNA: TGTGCCAGCAGTGAGCGGCCTACACGACGGGAGACCCAGTACTTC. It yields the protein CASSERPTRRETQYF.

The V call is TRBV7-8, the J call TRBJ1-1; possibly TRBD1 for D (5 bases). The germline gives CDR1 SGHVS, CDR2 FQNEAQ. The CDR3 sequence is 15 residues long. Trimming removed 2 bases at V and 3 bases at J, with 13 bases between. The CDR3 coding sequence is TGTGCCAGCAGCTTAAGGGAAGGGGTGGACACTGAAGCTTTCTTT. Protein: CASSLREGVDTEAFF.

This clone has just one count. This chain's CDR3 is CASSFSGPYNEQFF. The CDR3 nucleotides are TGTGCCAGCAGCTTTAGCGGACCTTACAATGAGCAGTTCTTC. The J gene is TRBJ2-1, the V gene TRBV11-3; perhaps TRBD2 as D (6 bases). The CDR3 is made up of 14 amino acids. Trimming stripped 3 bases from V and 4 bases from J, with 10 bases between. Germline CDR1 SGHNT, CDR2 YENEEA.

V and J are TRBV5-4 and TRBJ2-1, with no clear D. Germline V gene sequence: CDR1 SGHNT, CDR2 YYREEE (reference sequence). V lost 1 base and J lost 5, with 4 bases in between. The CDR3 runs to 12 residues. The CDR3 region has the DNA TGTGCCAGCAGCTTGTTGGACAATGAGCAGTTCTTC. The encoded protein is CASSLLDNEQFF.

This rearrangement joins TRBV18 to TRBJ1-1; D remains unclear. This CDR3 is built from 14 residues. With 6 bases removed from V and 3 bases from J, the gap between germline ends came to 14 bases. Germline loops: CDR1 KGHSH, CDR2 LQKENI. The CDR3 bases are TGTGCCAGCTCCAGAACAGTTGGCGACACTGAAGCTTTCTTT. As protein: CASSRTVGDTEAFF.

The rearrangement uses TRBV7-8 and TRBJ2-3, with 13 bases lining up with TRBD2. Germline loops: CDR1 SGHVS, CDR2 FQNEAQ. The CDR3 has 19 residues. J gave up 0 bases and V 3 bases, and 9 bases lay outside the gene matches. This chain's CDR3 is CASSFSTSGGTPSTDTQYF. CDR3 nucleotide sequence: TGTGCCAGCAGCTTTTCGACTAGCGGGGGGACTCCTAGCACAGATACGCAGTATTTT.

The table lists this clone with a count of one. The CDR3 DNA reads TGTGCCAGCAGCGCACGGGACAGAGGAAACACCATATATTTT. It is translated as CASSARDRGNTIYF. The chain has TRBV9 and TRBJ1-3; the match to TRBD1 covers 7 bases. This CDR3 comprises 14 residues. V gave up 3 bases and J gave up 4 bases; unmatched junction bases: 4. CDR1 is SGDLS and CDR2 is YYNGEE in the germline V gene.

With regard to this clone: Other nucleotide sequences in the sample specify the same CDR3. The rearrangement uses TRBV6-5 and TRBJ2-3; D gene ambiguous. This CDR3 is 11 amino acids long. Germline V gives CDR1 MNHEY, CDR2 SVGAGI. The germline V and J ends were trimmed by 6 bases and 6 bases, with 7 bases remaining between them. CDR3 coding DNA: TGTGCCAGCAGCCAAGGGGATACGCAGTATTTT. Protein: CASSQGDTQYF.

The CDR3 region is CASSLQGTHEQFF. The CDR3, as DNA: TGTGCCAGCAGCTTGCAGGGTACCCATGAGCAGTTCTTC. This chain connects TRBV11-2 to TRBJ2-1, with D maybe TRBD1 (5 bases). V was trimmed by 3 bases and J by 8 bases, leaving 11 bases between them. The CDR3 loop spans 13 amino acids. Germline V lookup: CDR1 SGHAT, CDR2 FQNNGV. The full variable domain, its missing parts supplied by reference TRBV11-2 and TRBJ2-1, is EAGVAQSPRYKIIEKRQSVAFWCNPISGHATLYWYQQILGQGPKLLIQFQNNGVVDDSQLPKDRFSAERLKGVDSTLKIQPAKLEDSAVYLCASSLQGTHEQFFGPGTRLTVL.